Each of the 20 T cell receptor beta chains below was sequenced from the same sample in a study of T cells in Graves' hyperthyroidism and ophthalmopathy. There were TCR beta CDR3 regions amplified from RNA transcripts. HTBI primers were the set used in a first-round RT-PCR of the TCR CDR3. TCRdb re-called the multiplex PCR reads through MiXCR, storing one row per CDR3 protein. The sample records approximately 430,000 distinct CDR3 sequences, 15% to 17% being singletons. Specimen: blood. The receptor set was obtained from a woman between 18 and 29 years old with Graves' hyperthyroidism.

The chain uses TRBV10-3 and TRBJ1-1; 7 bases are shared with TRBD1. This CDR3 has 13 residues. V trimming: 7 bases; J trimming: 1 base; junction bases outside the gene matches: 3. CDR1 and CDR2 from the germline V gene are ENHRY and SYGVKD. The CDR3, as DNA: TGTGCCATCAATGGACAGGCGAACACTGAAGCTTTCTTT. Protein: CAINGQANTEAFF.

The chain has TRBV28 and TRBJ2-7; TRBD2 aligns across 14 bases. V lost 5 bases, J lost 7 bases, and 10 bases stayed unmatched. This CDR3 is built from 16 residues. The germline CDR1 and CDR2 sequences are MDHEN and SYDVKM. The CDR3 DNA sequence: TGTGCCAGCAGTACGTCCGGGACTAGCGGGAGAGGTGAGCAGTACTTC. Encoded protein: CASSTSGTSGRGEQYF.

The rearrangement joins TRBV5-1 to TRBJ1-4, with 10 bases matching TRBD1. With V trimmed by 1 base and J by 8 bases, 8 bases remained unmatched. Germline lookup yields CDR1 SGHRS and CDR2 YFSETQ. The CDR3 loop spans 16 amino acids. The CDR3 spells CASSLRDDRGREKLFF. In DNA form, the CDR3 reads TGCGCCAGCAGCTTGAGGGATGACAGGGGGCGCGAAAAACTGTTTTTT. The full variable domain, in which reference TRBV5-1 and TRBJ1-4 provide the parts outside the CDR3, is KAGVTQTPRYLIKTRGQQVTLSCSPISGHRSVSWYQQTPGQGLQFLFEYFSETQRNKGNFPGRFSGRQFSNSRSEMNVSTLELGDSALYLCASSLRDDRGREKLFFGSGTQLSVL.

This clonotype was observed at least ten times. The rearrangement links TRBV28 to TRBJ2-2; 7 nucleotides agree with TRBD1. From germline, CDR1 is MDHEN and CDR2 SYDVKM. V shed 6 bases, J shed 0 bases, and the junction held 4 bases outside the gene matches. CDR3 length: 15 amino acids. CDR3 nucleotide sequence: TGTGCCAGCAGATCCGGGACAGCGAACACCGGGGAGCTGTTTTTT. This codes for CASRSGTANTGELFF.

The chain uses TRBV15 and TRBJ2-7, with 9 positions matching TRBD1. Trimming at V came to 0 bases and at J to 2 bases, leaving 8 bases not matched to a gene. The germline gives CDR1 LNHNV, CDR2 YYDKDF (reference sequence). CDR3 length: 17 residues. CDR3 in amino acids: CATSRDPGTGHPYEQYF. The CDR3 DNA follows: TGTGCCACCAGCAGAGATCCCGGGACAGGGCACCCCTACGAGCAGTACTTC.

This clonotype was detected many times. The chain combines TRBV6-2 or TRBV6-3 with TRBJ1-1; D is uncertain. CDR1 is MNHEY, CDR2 SVGEGT, per germline. Trimming pared 0 bases from V and 1 base from J, leaving 12 bases between. This CDR3 is 16 amino acids long. The CDR3 sequence: CASSYSTQTQNTEAFF. CDR3 in DNA: TGTGCCAGCAGTTACTCGACCCAGACTCAGAACACTGAAGCTTTCTTT.

This clonotype was counted at least ten times. The rearrangement uses TRBV27 and TRBJ2-1; 7 bases agree with TRBD1. V gave up 4 bases and J gave up 2 bases; unmatched junction bases: 8. CDR1 and CDR2 from the germline V gene are MNHEY and SMNVEV (reference sequence). The CDR3 runs to 16 residues. CDR3 sequence reads: CASSSVQGLPYNEQFF. The CDR3 nucleotides are TGTGCCAGCAGTTCCGTACAGGGGTTGCCCTACAATGAGCAGTTCTTC.

This clonotype was detected ten times or more. The rearrangement uses TRBV9 and TRBJ2-5; TRBD2 matches 7 bases. With 0 bases clipped from V and 5 bases from J, the junction kept 10 bases outside the gene matches. CDR3 length: 16 amino acids. The germline CDR1 and CDR2 sequences are SGDLS and YYNGEE. The CDR3 sequence: CASSVGLADLVETQYF. Here the CDR3 DNA reads TGTGCCAGCAGCGTAGGACTAGCCGATTTGGTGGAGACCCAGTACTTC. Full variable domain (missing parts from reference TRBV9 and TRBJ2-5): DSGVTQTPKHLITATGQRVTLRCSPRSGDLSVYWYQQSLDQGLQFLIQYYNGEERAKGNILERFSAQQFPDLHSELNLSSLELGDSALYFCASSVGLADLVETQYFGPGTRLLVL.

The sample holds many counts of this clonotype. The rearrangement joins TRBV14 to TRBJ2-7, with D maybe TRBD1 (6 bases). The CDR3 is 16 residues long. Trimming pared 4 bases from V and 4 bases from J, leaving 20 bases between. The V gene's germline CDR1 is SGHDN and CDR2 FVKESK. The CDR3, as DNA: TGTGCCAGCAGCCGAAGGCCAATTCCAGGGGCATACGAGCAGTACTTC. Protein sequence: CASSRRPIPGAYEQYF. The full variable domain, its missing parts supplied by reference TRBV14 and TRBJ2-7, is EAGVTQFPSHSVIEKGQTVTLRCDPISGHDNLYWYRRVMGKEIKFLLHFVKESKQDESGMPNNRFLAERTGGTYSTLKVQPAELEDSGVYFCASSRRPIPGAYEQYFGPGTRLTVT.

In its sample, this clonotype was seen many times. J is TRBJ2-1 and V is TRBV3-1; a possible D gene is TRBD1 (6 bases). V shed 0 bases and J shed 2 bases, with 11 bases lying between them. Germline lookup yields CDR1 LGHDT and CDR2 YNNKEL (reference sequence). The CDR3 length is 16 residues. The chain's CDR3 is CASSQDRRTAYNEQFF. For the CDR3, the DNA is TGTGCCAGCAGCCAAGATCGGCGGACAGCCTACAATGAGCAGTTCTTC.

This clonotype was seen a few times. The chain links TRBV10-3 to TRBJ1-2, with D unclear. The germline V gene has CDR1 ENHRY and CDR2 SYGVKD. V was trimmed by 3 bases and J by 7 bases, leaving 9 bases between them. CDR3 size: 12 residues. CDR3 protein: CAISERAGGYTF. The CDR3 coding sequence is TGTGCCATCAGTGAAAGGGCTGGTGGCTACACCTTC.

V gene TRBV16 combines with J gene TRBJ2-7; D is possibly TRBD1 (5 bases). The CDR3 loop spans 14 amino acids. Germline V gene sequence: CDR1 KGHSY, CDR2 FQNENV. V lost 6 bases, J lost 2 bases, and 14 bases lay in between. The CDR3 sequence is CASSHPGLPYEQYF. The CDR3 nucleotides are TGTGCCAGCAGTCACCCAGGGCTTCCCTACGAGCAGTACTTC.

This clonotype was counted at least ten times. V is TRBV7-2 and J is TRBJ2-5, with 13 bases lining up with TRBD2. After removal of 5 bases from V and 5 bases from J, the junction contained 14 bases not matched to a gene. This CDR3 contains 18 residues. Germline V lookup: CDR1 SGHTA, CDR2 FQGNSA. In DNA form, the CDR3 reads TGTGCCAGCAGCGGTCCGGGACTAGCGGGGTTAGCTGCGGAGACCCAGTACTTC. Residues: CASSGPGLAGLAAETQYF.

This clonotype was seen a few times. The chain joins TRBV6-2 or TRBV6-3 to TRBJ2-1; TRBD2 matches at 10 bases. Germline CDR1 is MNHEY and CDR2 is SVGEGT. The junction had 4 bases not matched to a gene; V was cut back by 2 bases and J by 6 bases. The CDR3 runs 15 residues. CDR3 DNA sequence: TGTGCCAGCAGTTACATGGGACTAGCGCCCAATGAGCAGTTCTTC. Its protein is CASSYMGLAPNEQFF.

This clonotype appeared many times. The chain uses TRBV9 and TRBJ1-2; no clear D. The CDR3 sequence is 14 residues long. Trimming shortened V by 4 bases and J by 5 bases, and 15 bases separated the two germline ends. CDR1 and CDR2 (germline): SGDLS, YYNGEE. CDR3 coding DNA: TGTGCCAGCAGCCCAAGTACAGCCTCTTATGGCTACACCTTC. This sequence encodes CASSPSTASYGYTF.

This clonotype was seen many times. The rearrangement joins TRBV6-1 to TRBJ1-5; perhaps TRBD1 as D (6 bases). Germline V CDR1 and CDR2: MNHNS, SASEGT. The germline V and J ends were trimmed by 3 bases and 7 bases, with 10 bases remaining between them. The CDR3 has 13 residues. This CDR3 is CASSEGGWQPQHF. The CDR3 DNA is TGTGCCAGCAGTGAGGGGGGCTGGCAGCCCCAGCATTTT.

This clonotype was counted between two and nine times. The chain joins TRBV29-1 to TRBJ1-2; D is perhaps TRBD1 (5 bases). V was trimmed by 6 bases and J by 5 bases, leaving 10 bases between them. The CDR3 has 11 amino acids. In germline, CDR1 is SQVTM, CDR2 ANQGSEA. The CDR3 DNA reads as TGCAGCGTGGGGCTCTTATATGGCTACACCTTC. Translation: CSVGLLYGYTF.

This clonotype has ten or more counts. The chain carries TRBV28 and TRBJ1-5, with D perhaps TRBD1 (5 bases). V lost 4 bases to trimming and J lost 11 bases, with 30 bases between them. Germline V lookup: CDR1 MDHEN, CDR2 SYDVKM. The CDR3 spans 18 residues. The CDR3 reads CASSSGTLFAGLRTAQHF. The DNA for the CDR3 is TGTGCCAGCAGTTCCGGGACCTTATTTGCGGGCTTGCGTACAGCCCAGCATTTT.

With regard to this clonotype: Since a much larger clone is just one base distant, this may be a read error. This chain connects TRBV6-1 to TRBJ2-7; 7 bases match TRBD1. There are 13 residues in the CDR3. V shed 6 bases, J shed 2 bases, and the junction held 4 bases outside the gene matches. CDR1 and CDR2 from the germline V gene are MNHNS and SASEGT. The CDR3 spells CASRETGTYEQYF. CDR3 nucleotides: TGTGCCAGCAGAGAGACAGGGACCTACGAGCAGTACTTC.

CDR3 DNA sequence: TGCGCCAGCAGCCGGGAGGGACAGGGCGTCGGGCAGCCCCAGCATTTT. This sequence encodes CASSREGQGVGQPQHF. This rearrangement joins TRBV4-1 to TRBJ1-5, with 9 positions matching TRBD1. After removal of 4 bases from V and 7 bases from J, the junction contained 11 bases not matched to a gene. Germline values: CDR1 MGHRA, CDR2 YSYEKL. The CDR3 has 16 residues.